Presented here are 27 T cell receptor beta chains from one specimen sequenced in a study of blood T cell repertoires in COVID-19. Measured with immunoSEQ multiplex PCR; TCRdb has only the in-frame clones, and not every one. The sample lists hundreds of thousands of clones, roughly 90% occurring once. The material sequenced was PBMCs or T cells enriched from blood (not recorded which). Receptors originate from a woman younger than 45 with acute COVID-19.

This clone came up once. The chain employs TRBV25-1 and TRBJ1-1; 7 positions agree with TRBD1. Germline CDR1 is MGHDK and CDR2 is SYGVNS. The CDR3 length is 17 residues. Germline trimming cut 1 base from V and 10 bases from J; bases unmatched to any gene: 18. The CDR3 bases are TGTGCCAGCAGTGAATTTGGGGACAGAGGGCTCAACAAGGGAGCTTTCTTT. This encodes CASSEFGDRGLNKGAFF.

The chain has TRBV28 and TRBJ1-2; TRBD1 is a possible D gene (5 bases). V lost 8 bases and J lost 7, with 17 bases in between. Germline V gene sequence: CDR1 MDHEN, CDR2 SYDVKM. The CDR3 contains 13 residues. The CDR3 reads CASGLVGEGGYTF. The CDR3 DNA sequence: TGTGCCAGCGGCCTGGTAGGGGAGGGTGGCTACACCTTC.

CDR3 amino acids: CASSLVDEQFF. Written as DNA, the CDR3 is TGTGCCAGTAGCCTTGTCGATGAGCAGTTCTTC. The V call is TRBV19, the J call TRBJ2-1; the D is unclear. The CDR3 has 11 amino acids. Germline loops: CDR1 LNHDA, CDR2 SQIVND (reference sequence). V dropped 6 bases and J dropped 8 bases, with 8 bases sitting between them.

J is TRBJ1-4 and V is TRBV19; 12 bases align to TRBD1. J lost 8 bases, V lost 7 bases, and 11 bases had no gene match. This CDR3 comprises 16 residues. Germline-derived CDR1 and CDR2 are LNHDA and SQIVND (reference sequence). The DNA for the CDR3 is TGTGCCAGTAACCCAGGACCGGGACAGGGGGCGGAAAAACTGTTTTTT. This encodes CASNPGPGQGAEKLFF.

The chain carries TRBV18 and TRBJ2-5; unclear D gene. The V gene's germline CDR1 is KGHSH and CDR2 LQKENI. The V gene lost 2 bases and the J gene lost 4 bases, with 20 bases spanning the gap. The CDR3 consists of 17 residues. CDR3 region: CASSPNGDSRSGETQYF. The CDR3 DNA reads TGTGCCAGCTCACCAAACGGAGATAGTAGGTCTGGAGAGACCCAGTACTTC.

The chain uses TRBV7-2 and TRBJ2-1; D remains ambiguous. The CDR3 is 15 amino acids. Germline V gene sequence: CDR1 SGHTA, CDR2 FQGNSA. Trimming pared 2 bases from V and 4 bases from J, leaving 12 bases between. The CDR3: CASSLRTDTYNEQFF. The CDR3 region has the DNA TGTGCCAGCAGCTTAAGAACAGACACTTACAATGAGCAGTTCTTC.

The rearrangement joins TRBV7-2 to TRBJ2-5, with 9 nucleotides matching TRBD2. CDR1 SGHTA and CDR2 FQGNSA come from the germline V gene. With 4 bases clipped from V and 3 bases from J, the junction kept 15 bases outside the gene matches. This CDR3 has 18 residues. CDR3 amino acids: CASSSLAGAERLKETQYF. CDR3 DNA: TGTGCCAGCAGCTCCTTAGCGGGGGCGGAGCGTTTGAAAGAGACCCAGTACTTC.

V gene TRBV13 combines with J gene TRBJ2-1; TRBD2 might be the D (6 bases). This CDR3 is built from 15 residues. Trimming pared 7 bases from V and 2 bases from J, leaving 15 bases between. Germline loops: CDR1 PRHDT, CDR2 FYEKMQ (reference sequence). The CDR3 bases are TGTGCCAGCAACCTGGCCGGGGGTGCCTACAATGAGCAGTTCTTC. Translating it yields CASNLAGGAYNEQFF.

This clone was observed once. This chain connects TRBV7-2 to TRBJ2-3; D is uncertain. CDR3 length equals 14 residues. Germline CDR1 is SGHTA and CDR2 is FQGNSA. Trimming left V 6 bases short and J 1 base short, with 11 bases between. The CDR3 bases are TGTGCCAGCAGTCAGAGGAAGGGCACAGATACGCAGTATTTT. Its protein is CASSQRKGTDTQYF.

V usage is TRBV6-5 and J usage is TRBJ1-2; D might be TRBD1 (6 bases). The germline V gene encodes CDR1 MNHEY and CDR2 SVGAGI. The V gene lost 5 bases and the J gene lost 2 bases, with 12 bases spanning the gap. CDR3 length: 14 amino acids. In nucleotides, the CDR3 is TGTGCCAGCAGTCGACCGGACAGCAACTATGGCTACACCTTC. This sequence encodes CASSRPDSNYGYTF.

The chain combines TRBV29-1 with TRBJ1-4, with a weak D call TRBD1 (6 bases). This CDR3 spans 18 amino acids. The V gene lost 4 bases and the J gene lost 2 bases, with 23 bases spanning the gap. Germline V gene sequence: CDR1 SQVTM, CDR2 ANQGSEA. The DNA for the CDR3 is TGCAGCGTTGTTGTTTCGTCAGGGGCCCTACGGACTAATGAAAAACTGTTTTTT. Translation: CSVVVSSGALRTNEKLFF. Together with reference TRBV29-1 and TRBJ1-4, the CDR3 gives the full variable domain: SAVISQKPSRDICQRGTSLTIQCQVDSQVTMMFWYRQQPGQSLTLIATANQGSEATYESGFVIDKFPISRPNLTFSTLTVSNMSPEDSSIYLCSVVVSSGALRTNEKLFFGSGTQLSVL.

The genes are TRBV30 and TRBJ1-1; TRBD1 aligns across 9 bases. Germline lookup yields CDR1 GTSNPN and CDR2 SVGIG (reference sequence). Losses at the gene ends were 5 bases for V and 5 bases for J; bases not matched to a gene: 3. The CDR3 loop spans 12 amino acids. CDR3 in DNA: TGTGCCTGGGTGACAGGGGGTACTGAAGCTTTCTTT. This translates into CAWVTGGTEAFF.

The rearrangement uses TRBV5-6 and TRBJ1-2, with TRBD1 matching 7 bases. The CDR3 spans 13 residues. CDR1 and CDR2 from the germline V gene are SGHDT and YYEEEE. Unmatched junction bases numbered 4, after V lost 6 bases and J lost 2 bases. The CDR3 nucleotides read TGTGCCAGCAACCGACAGGGAAACTATGGCTACACCTTC. It yields the protein CASNRQGNYGYTF. Filled out from reference TRBV5-6 and TRBJ1-2, the complete variable domain reads DAGVTQSPTHLIKTRGQQVTLRCSPKSGHDTVSWYQQALGQGPQFIFQYYEEEERQRGNFPDRFSGHQFPNYSSELNVNALLLGDSALYLCASNRQGNYGYTFGSGTRLTVV.

This sequence joins TRBV7-9 and TRBJ2-5, with 7 nucleotides matching TRBD1. CDR1 is SEHNR, CDR2 FQNEAQ, per germline (reference sequence). J lost 4 bases, V lost 4 bases, and 9 bases had no gene match. The CDR3 spans 15 residues. In DNA, the CDR3 is TGTGCCAGCAGCTCCGACAGGGTGGTGGGAGAGACCCAGTACTTC. Translated, it gives CASSSDRVVGETQYF.

The table lists this clone with a few counts. This chain links TRBV5-1 with TRBJ1-2; D uncertain. Trimming cost V 6 bases and J 1 base, with 13 bases left between them. The CDR3 has 14 residues. Germline CDR1 and CDR2: SGHRS and YFSETQ. The CDR3 DNA is TGCGCCAGCACATACGGGTCGGGTAACTATGGCTACACCTTC. Protein product: CASTYGSGNYGYTF.

The genes are TRBV5-4 and TRBJ1-1, with D perhaps TRBD1 (5 bases). The CDR3 runs to 13 residues. V was trimmed by 2 bases and J by 1 base, leaving 6 bases between them. Germline CDR1 SGHNT, CDR2 YYREEE (reference sequence). The CDR3 region has the DNA TGTGCCAGCAGCTTAGGGGAGAACACTGAAGCTTTCTTT. Translated: CASSLGENTEAFF.

The CDR3 region has the DNA TGTGCCAGCCGGGCCCCCCTGGACTCTGAAGCTTTCTTT. This translates into CASRAPLDSEAFF. The gene calls are TRBV13 and TRBJ1-1; D is undetermined. Germline loops: CDR1 PRHDT, CDR2 FYEKMQ (reference sequence). The ends were cut back, 8 bases at V and 6 bases at J, with 16 bases in the middle. The CDR3 extends over 13 amino acids.

The V call is TRBV6-2 or TRBV6-3, the J call TRBJ1-3; 7 bases match TRBD1. V was pared by 5 bases and J by 0 bases, with 7 bases of the junction left unmatched. This CDR3 has 16 residues. Germline CDR1 reads MNHEY; CDR2 reads SVGEGT. As DNA, the CDR3 is TGTGCCAGCAGTAAAGGGACAGCCGGCTCTGGAAACACCATATATTTT. Protein product: CASSKGTAGSGNTIYF.

This chain connects TRBV19 to TRBJ1-1; D might be TRBD1 (6 bases). The CDR3 runs to 12 residues. The germline gives CDR1 LNHDA, CDR2 SQIVND (reference sequence). V shed 7 bases and J shed 10 bases, with 16 bases lying between them. CDR3 DNA: TGTGCCAGTACGGGGGGGCCGGAGGGAGCTTTCTTT. Its protein is CASTGGPEGAFF.

The chain uses TRBV27 and TRBJ1-1, with D tentatively TRBD1 (5 bases). Germline V gene lookup returns CDR1 MNHEY and CDR2 SMNVEV (reference sequence). V gave up 0 bases and J gave up 7 bases, with 12 bases separating them. The CDR3 covers 14 residues. CDR3 DNA sequence: TGTGCCAGCAGTTTATCGATGGGGCAGGGTGAAGCTTTCTTT. The encoded protein is CASSLSMGQGEAFF.

The chain links TRBV4-3 to TRBJ2-1, with 8 bases aligning to TRBD1. The J segment lost 10 bases and the V segment lost 1 base, leaving 9 bases of the junction unmatched. CDR3 length: 15 residues. Germline V gene sequence: CDR1 LGHNA, CDR2 YSLEER. CDR3: CASSQGRTGPIEQFF. CDR3 nucleotides: TGCGCCAGCAGCCAAGGTCGGACAGGGCCGATCGAGCAGTTCTTC.

The chain joins TRBV4-3 to TRBJ2-1; D call uncertain. Trimming left V 0 bases short and J 7 bases short, with 13 bases between. Per germline, CDR1 LGHNA and CDR2 YSLEER. The CDR3 runs to 15 residues. The CDR3 DNA reads TGCGCCAGCAGCCAAGAGGCCCCAGGTTTGAATGAGCAGTTCTTC. Its protein product is CASSQEAPGLNEQFF.

The rearrangement uses TRBV12-3 or TRBV12-4 and TRBJ1-1, with 8 bases that match TRBD1. V lost 5 bases to trimming and J lost 10 bases; unmatched junction nucleotides: 6. The CDR3 covers 12 residues. In nucleotides, the CDR3 is TGTGCCAGCAGTACACTCAGGGGGCGAGCTTTCTTT. Translation: CASSTLRGRAFF.

This rearrangement joins TRBV30 to TRBJ1-4, with TRBD1 matching 8 bases. From germline, CDR1 is GTSNPN and CDR2 SVGIG (reference sequence). V lost 5 bases to trimming and J lost 8 bases; unmatched junction nucleotides: 16. The CDR3 length is 16 residues. The CDR3 coding sequence is TGTGCCTGGTCTGTGTTCCAGGGGGCTTCCAGCGAAAAACTGTTTTTT. This gives the protein CAWSVFQGASSEKLFF.

CDR3 in DNA: TGTGCCATCAGCGCCCGGGACTTTGCCACTGAAGCTTTCTTT. It is translated as CAISARDFATEAFF. This sequence joins TRBV10-3 and TRBJ1-1; D perhaps matches TRBD1 (5 bases). Germline assignment: CDR1 ENHRY and CDR2 SYGVKD. This CDR3 region has 14 residues. V lost 6 bases and J 4 bases, leaving 15 bases between the germline ends.

The gene calls are TRBV5-1 and TRBJ2-1, with TRBD1 matching 7 bases. V lost 5 bases, J lost 6 bases, and 11 bases stayed unmatched. Germline CDR1 reads SGHRS; CDR2 reads YFSETQ. The CDR3 covers 15 residues. The CDR3 DNA reads TGCGCCAGCAGAGGACCGGGACAGACTTTCAATGAGCAGTTCTTC. Encoded protein: CASRGPGQTFNEQFF.

The V gene is TRBV5-1, the J gene TRBJ2-5; a possible D gene is TRBD1 (5 bases). The CDR3 contains 15 residues. Germline lookup yields CDR1 SGHRS and CDR2 YFSETQ. Deletions cut 2 bases from V and 1 base from J, with 12 bases between. The CDR3 coding sequence is TGCGCCAGCAGCTTTCCCACAGGCGTCCAAGAGACCCAGTACTTC. Translating it yields CASSFPTGVQETQYF.